This is a list of T cell receptor beta chains from one sample in a study of blood T cell repertoires in COVID-19. Measured with immunoSEQ multiplex PCR; TCRdb has only the in-frame clones, and not every one. The sample lists tens of thousands of clones; about 86% were seen once. The sample comprised peripheral blood. Every receptor here comes from a man in his 70s with acute or convalescent COVID-19. Each CDR3 is given with its conserved first and last residue. The order of the fields is J gene, clone size, D gene, V gene, CDR3 protein, CDR3 DNA. A D gene is named only where the DNA matches it firmly. Some rows mark clone size as missing; the rest say once, few, many or name a class of expanded clone.

>TRBJ1-1|NA|NA|TRBV7-2
CASSLDRGTEAFF
TGTGCCAGCAGCTTAGATCGGGGAACTGAAGCTTTCTTT
>TRBJ1-1|NA|TRBD1|TRBV18
CASSSSTGGATTEAFF
TGTGCCAGCTCATCGTCGACAGGGGGCGCGACCACTGAAGCTTTCTTT
>TRBJ2-3|NA|TRBD1|TRBV15
CATSREGTGGDTQYF
TGTGCCACCAGCAGAGAAGGGACAGGGGGAGATACGCAGTATTTT
>TRBJ2-3|NA|TRBD2|TRBV29-1
CSVPKGWQLGRVGTDTQYF
TGCAGCGTCCCCAAAGGGTGGCAGTTGGGGAGGGTCGGCACAGATACGCAGTATTTT
>TRBJ2-3|NA|NA|TRBV5-1
CASSFGQSTDTQYF
TGCGCCAGCAGCTTTGGACAGAGCACAGATACGCAGTATTTT
>TRBJ2-3|NA|TRBD2|TRBV18
CASSPPGSGSGTDTQYF
TGTGCCAGCTCACCACCGGGTAGCGGGAGCGGCACAGATACGCAGTATTTT
>TRBJ1-5|few|NA|TRBV19
CASTAGWAQHF
TGTGCCAGTACCGCCGGGTGGGCCCAGCATTTT
>TRBJ1-1|NA|NA|TRBV19
CASSMGPRALDTEAFF
TGTGCCAGTAGTATGGGCCCCAGGGCTTTGGACACTGAAGCTTTCTTT
>TRBJ2-7|few|NA|TRBV4-3
CASSQDLHTKQYF
TGCGCCAGCAGCCAAGATTTACATACGAAGCAGTACTTC
>TRBJ1-2|NA|NA|TRBV28
CASRTTTGILNYGYTF
TGTGCCAGCAGAACCACAACAGGGATCCTTAACTATGGCTACACCTTC
>TRBJ2-3|NA|NA|TRBV3-1/TRBV3-2
CASSQVGRGTMDTQYF
TGTGCCAGCAGCCAAGTCGGCAGGGGAACAATGGATACGCAGTATTTT
>TRBJ2-3|NA|NA|TRBV9
CASSVGEGGTDTQYF
TGTGCCAGCAGCGTAGGAGAGGGGGGCACAGATACGCAGTATTTT
>TRBJ1-6|NA|NA|TRBV6-2/TRBV6-3
CASSRSEFGSPLHF
TGTGCCAGCAGTCGGAGTGAGTTTGGTTCACCCCTCCACTTT
>TRBJ1-1|NA|NA|TRBV11-2
CASSLDLQGRAFF
TGTGCCAGCAGCTTAGATCTCCAGGGTCGGGCTTTCTTT
>TRBJ2-7|NA|NA|TRBV30
CAWSGGQFYEQYF
TGTGCCTGGAGCGGGGGACAGTTCTACGAGCAGTACTTC